One and the same sample provided the 5 T cell receptor beta chains below, sequenced in a study of blood T cell repertoires in COVID-19. The method was immunoSEQ multiplex PCR; TCRdb's version includes in-frame clones alone and lacks a portion of them. Here the sample spans 60,000 to 65,000 clones, around nine tenths being singletons. The material sequenced was peripheral blood. The receptors shown here come from a woman at least 80 years old with active COVID-19.

This chain uses TRBV28 with TRBJ2-3, with TRBD2 matching 7 bases. Germline CDR1 and CDR2: MDHEN and SYDVKM. The CDR3 is 18 amino acids. With V trimmed by 1 base and J by 1 base, 11 bases remained unmatched. The chain's CDR3 is CASSLSASGGVGTDTQYF. The CDR3 bases are TGTGCCAGCAGTTTATCGGCTAGCGGAGGTGTAGGCACAGATACGCAGTATTTT. Full variable domain (remainder filled in from reference TRBV28 and TRBJ2-3): DVKVTQSSRYLVKRTGEKVFLECVQDMDHENMFWYRQDPGLGLRLIYFSYDVKMKEKGDIPEGYSVSREKKERFSLILESASTNQTSMYLCASSLSASGGVGTDTQYFGPGTRLTVL.

In regard to this clone: The junction does not match germline at one end; this may be a read error. The chain couples TRBV27 to TRBJ2-2; tentatively, D is TRBD2 (6 bases). The CDR3 runs 13 residues. Germline V CDR1 and CDR2: MNHEY, SMNVEV (reference sequence). This chain's CDR3 is CASGLRGPGELFF. In nucleotides, the CDR3 is TGTGCCAGCGGTTTGCGGGGTCCGGGGGAGCTGTTTTTT.

Here the CDR3 DNA reads TGCGCCAGCAGCTTGGAAGCAGGGGTATACACCGGGGAGCTGTTTTTT. It specifies CASSLEAGVYTGELFF. The J gene is TRBJ2-2, the V gene TRBV5-1, with a weak D call TRBD1 (6 bases). The CDR3 totals 16 residues. Trimming removed 0 bases from V and 3 bases from J, with 12 bases in between. Germline loops: CDR1 SGHRS, CDR2 YFSETQ.

This chain links TRBV30 with TRBJ1-2, with D unclear. The CDR3 length is 16 residues. CDR1 is GTSNPN, CDR2 SVGIG, per germline (reference sequence). V gave up 2 bases and J gave up 4 bases, with 20 bases separating them. The CDR3 DNA reads as TGTGCCTGGAGTAGATCCATTGGAGAACTCGGCTATGGCTACACCTTC. Encoded protein: CAWSRSIGELGYGYTF.

This chain uses TRBV29-1 with TRBJ2-1; D remains unclear. There are 11 residues in the CDR3. The germline V gene encodes CDR1 SQVTM and CDR2 ANQGSEA. As DNA, the CDR3 is TGCGGCTCGGTAGATTCCAATGAGCAGTTCTTC. Residues: CGSVDSNEQFF.